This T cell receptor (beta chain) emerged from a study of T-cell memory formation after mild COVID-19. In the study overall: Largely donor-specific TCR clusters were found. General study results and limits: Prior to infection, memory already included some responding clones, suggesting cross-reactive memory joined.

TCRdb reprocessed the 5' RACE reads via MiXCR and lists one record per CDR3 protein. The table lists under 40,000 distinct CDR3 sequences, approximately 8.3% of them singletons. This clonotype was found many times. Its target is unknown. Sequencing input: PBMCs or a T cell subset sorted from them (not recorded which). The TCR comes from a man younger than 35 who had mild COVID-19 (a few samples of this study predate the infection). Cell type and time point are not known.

In DNA form, the CDR3 reads TGCGCCAGCAGTGAGTCTTACAGGGTCGATACGCAGTATTTT. Translating it yields CASSESYRVDTQYF. The V call is TRBV10-1, the J call TRBJ2-3; the D gene is possibly TRBD1 (6 bases). Trimming pared 0 bases from V and 6 bases from J, leaving 10 bases between. The CDR3 extends over 14 amino acids. The germline CDR1 and CDR2 sequences are WNHNN and SYGVQD (reference sequence).